Described below is a single T cell receptor beta chain sequence and its context. The CDR3 is 12 residues long. The germline CDR1 and CDR2 sequences are LGHDT and YNNKEL (reference sequence). Deletions cut 2 bases from V and 8 bases from J, with 9 bases between. Libraries were prepared by immunoSEQ multiplex PCR; TCRdb keeps only in-frame clonotypes and omits some of them. Of 80,000 to 100,000 clones in the sample, over 60% were seen once. This sample was taken from a study of control samples from healthy donors and cancer patients. J is TRBJ1-2 and V is TRBV3-1 (or the pseudogene TRBV3-2); the D is unclear. Sequenced material: blood. This clonotype originated in a woman in her thirties in good health. CDR3 region: CASSQSPGGYTF. CDR3 coding DNA: TGTGCCAGCAGCCAAAGTCCAGGCGGCTACACCTTC.